This T cell receptor (beta chain) appears in the sequencing data of a study of blood T cell repertoires in COVID-19. Study as a whole: The samples span acute and convalescent COVID-19 from the United States, Italy and Spain. T cells, B-cell-depleted T cells, or PBMCs provided the cDNA or gDNA that served as material.

Original processing methods: Reference gene primer amplification gave estimated nucleated cell counts. Here immunoSEQ multiplex PCR was the method, and the copy in TCRdb shows in-frame clones only, minus some. V and J calls and clone size are copied from that table; D and trimming were computed from the DNA. The table lists 85,000 to 110,000 clones, 84% of them singletons. Germline trimming cut 5 bases from V and 3 bases from J; bases unmatched to any gene: 17. In germline, CDR1 is SGHNT, CDR2 YENEEA. The length of the CDR3 is 18 residues. This chain links TRBV11-3 with TRBJ1-2; TRBD1 matches at 8 bases. Sequencing was carried out using peripheral blood. The sequence was obtained from a human donor in a cohort sampled during active or convalescent COVID-19. The CDR3 DNA follows: TGTGCCAGCAGCCCAGGGATAGCTTGGACAGGGAGGCACTATGGCTACACCTTC. The encoded protein is CASSPGIAWTGRHYGYTF.